Listed here is a single T cell receptor (beta chain). The data are from a study of T cells in Graves' hyperthyroidism and ophthalmopathy. V shed 4 bases and J 10 bases; nucleotides not matched to a gene: 14. Per germline, CDR1 SGDLS and CDR2 YYNGEE. This CDR3 comprises 15 residues. Ophthalmopathy patients had Clinical Activity Score at least 3, NOSPECS grade at least 4, duration under 3 months. Amplification of TCR beta CDR3 regions was performed using RNA transcripts as template. The HTBI set primed first-round TCR CDR3 RT-PCR. TCRdb ran MiXCR on the multiplex PCR reads and lists one entry per CDR3 protein. Of under 600,000 distinct CDR3 sequences detected, more than 15% appear once; the ten largest clones hold more than 3%.

The rearrangement uses TRBV9 and TRBJ2-1; 7 bases are a match to TRBD2. The clonotype was recovered from a woman between 40 and 50 years old with Graves' ophthalmopathy. Material for sequencing was blood. The CDR3 loop is CASSPFSSGTSEQFF. The CDR3 bases are TGTGCCAGCAGCCCTTTTTCTAGCGGCACAAGCGAGCAGTTCTTC.